This section outlines one T cell receptor beta chain sequence together with its context. As yet, its antigen is unknown. These data belong to a study of a mutant IDH1 vaccine in newly diagnosed glioma. Method: immunoSEQ multiplex PCR; TCRdb's copy keeps in-frame clones and lacks some. The data contain about 36,000 clones, roughly 80% of them singletons. The time point denotes: week 5, during vaccination. Mutant IDH1 20-mer peptide, at 300 ug, made up each vaccine dose, with topical imiquimod. The source was PBMCs, collected from a glioma patient whose treatment included an IDH1 peptide vaccine. This sequence originates from a man aged 50 to 60 with glioma.

Here the CDR3 reads CASSQGVGGRGYEQYF. The CDR3 DNA reads TGCGCCAGCAGCCAAGGGGTAGGGGGCCGGGGCTACGAGCAGTACTTC. The chain links TRBV4-3 to TRBJ2-7; TRBD1 aligns across 7 bases. CDR1 is LGHNA, CDR2 YSLEER, per germline. The V and J ends lost 1 base and 3 bases, in that order; junction bases with no gene match: 9. The CDR3 is made up of 16 amino acids.